This is a list of T cell receptor beta chains from one sample in a study of blood T cell repertoires in COVID-19. Measured with immunoSEQ multiplex PCR; TCRdb has only the in-frame clones, and not every one. Here the sample spans about 170,000 clones, 83% being singletons. Source material: PBMCs or T cells enriched from blood (not recorded which). These TCRs come from a woman between 50 and 59 years old who had recovered from COVID-19. Each CDR3 is given with its conserved first and last residue. A D gene is named only where the DNA matches it firmly. Clone size is given for some rows only: seen once, a few or many times, or a class if the clone is expanded.

CDR3 length: 15; D gene: TRBD1; J gene: TRBJ1-2; clone size: -; V gene: TRBV19; CDR3 protein: CASSLGTGGNYGYTF; CDR3 DNA: TGTGCCAGTAGTCTAGGGACAGGGGGCAACTATGGCTACACCTTC
CDR3 length: 13; D gene: -; J gene: TRBJ1-6; clone size: few; V gene: TRBV7-2; CDR3 protein: CASSFRESSPLHF; CDR3 DNA: TGTGCCAGCAGCTTCCGGGAAAGTTCACCCCTCCACTTT
CDR3 length: 13; D gene: -; J gene: TRBJ1-2; clone size: -; V gene: TRBV6-5; CDR3 protein: CASKQGPKKGYTF; CDR3 DNA: TGTGCCAGCAAGCAGGGTCCCAAGAAAGGCTACACCTTC
CDR3 length: 13; D gene: -; J gene: TRBJ1-3; clone size: -; V gene: TRBV29-1; CDR3 protein: CSGRQNGGNTIYF; CDR3 DNA: TGCAGCGGCCGACAGAATGGGGGAAACACCATATATTTT
CDR3 length: 14; D gene: -; J gene: TRBJ1-5; clone size: -; V gene: TRBV19; CDR3 protein: CASRWGGSNQPQHF; CDR3 DNA: TGTGCCAGTAGATGGGGGGGAAGCAATCAGCCCCAGCATTTT
CDR3 length: 16; D gene: TRBD1; J gene: TRBJ1-2; clone size: few; V gene: TRBV7-9; CDR3 protein: CASSSALGQGGSGYTF; CDR3 DNA: TGTGCCAGCAGCTCCGCATTGGGACAGGGGGGTAGTGGCTACACCTTC
CDR3 length: 17; D gene: TRBD2; J gene: TRBJ2-2; clone size: -; V gene: TRBV3-1/TRBV3-2; CDR3 protein: CAPPAGLAGGGTGELFF; CDR3 DNA: TGTGCCCCCCCCGCTGGCCTAGCGGGAGGCGGCACCGGGGAGCTGTTTTTT
CDR3 length: 15; D gene: -; J gene: TRBJ1-2; clone size: -; V gene: TRBV3-1/TRBV3-2; CDR3 protein: CASSQEPTDQGGYTF; CDR3 DNA: TGTGCCAGCAGCCAAGAACCGACAGATCAGGGGGGCTACACCTTC
CDR3 length: 15; D gene: TRBD2; J gene: TRBJ2-3; clone size: -; V gene: TRBV5-1; CDR3 protein: CASSPSGGPTDTQYF; CDR3 DNA: TGCGCCAGCAGCCCCTCGGGGGGGCCCACAGATACGCAGTATTTT
CDR3 length: 15; D gene: -; J gene: TRBJ1-1; clone size: few; V gene: TRBV5-4; CDR3 protein: CASTQGRGLGTEAFF; CDR3 DNA: TGTGCCAGCACCCAAGGACGGGGACTGGGAACTGAAGCTTTCTTT
CDR3 length: 19; D gene: -; J gene: TRBJ1-6; clone size: -; V gene: TRBV7-9; CDR3 protein: CASSLAEFGAPESPSPLHF; CDR3 DNA: TGTGCCAGCAGCTTAGCCGAGTTTGGGGCCCCCGAGTCGCCTTCACCCCTCCACTTT
CDR3 length: 19; D gene: -; J gene: TRBJ2-1; clone size: -; V gene: TRBV14; CDR3 protein: CASSQEGEDSASSYNEQFF; CDR3 DNA: TGTGCCAGCAGCCAAGAGGGAGAGGACTCGGCTAGCTCCTACAATGAGCAGTTCTTC
CDR3 length: 14; D gene: -; J gene: TRBJ2-2; clone size: -; V gene: TRBV5-4; CDR3 protein: CASTSDRNTGELFF; CDR3 DNA: TGTGCCAGCACCAGCGACAGAAACACCGGGGAGCTGTTTTTT
CDR3 length: 14; D gene: -; J gene: TRBJ1-1; clone size: -; V gene: TRBV7-9; CDR3 protein: CASLRTPMNTEAFF; CDR3 DNA: TGTGCCAGTCTCCGGACACCAATGAACACTGAAGCTTTCTTT
CDR3 length: 20; D gene: -; J gene: TRBJ2-6; clone size: -; V gene: TRBV27; CDR3 protein: CASSFHSGTLSYSGANVLTF; CDR3 DNA: TGTGCCAGCAGTTTTCACTCCGGGACTTTATCATACTCTGGGGCCAACGTCCTGACTTTC
CDR3 length: 15; D gene: -; J gene: TRBJ1-1; clone size: -; V gene: TRBV19; CDR3 protein: CASSIDGGRGTEAFF; CDR3 DNA: TGTGCCAGTAGTATAGACGGGGGGCGCGGCACTGAAGCTTTCTTT
CDR3 length: 14; D gene: -; J gene: TRBJ2-5; clone size: -; V gene: TRBV5-4; CDR3 protein: CASSFGGALETQYF; CDR3 DNA: TGTGCCAGCAGCTTTGGGGGGGCGCTGGAGACCCAGTACTTC
CDR3 length: 15; D gene: TRBD1; J gene: TRBJ2-1; clone size: -; V gene: TRBV28; CDR3 protein: CASRSPGGPYNEQFF; CDR3 DNA: TGTGCCAGCAGATCACCAGGGGGCCCCTACAATGAGCAGTTCTTC
CDR3 length: 17; D gene: -; J gene: TRBJ1-1; clone size: few; V gene: TRBV7-2; CDR3 protein: CASSLVPRAGLNTEAFF; CDR3 DNA: TGTGCCAGCAGCTTAGTCCCCCGGGCAGGGTTGAACACTGAAGCTTTCTTT
CDR3 length: 13; D gene: -; J gene: TRBJ2-5; clone size: -; V gene: TRBV19; CDR3 protein: CASNTGQRGTQYF; CDR3 DNA: TGTGCCAGTAACACTGGACAGAGGGGGACCCAGTACTTC
CDR3 length: 12; D gene: -; J gene: TRBJ1-6; clone size: -; V gene: TRBV19; CDR3 protein: CASSILGSPLHF; CDR3 DNA: TGTGCCAGTAGTATCCTCGGTTCACCCCTCCACTTT
CDR3 length: 13; D gene: -; J gene: TRBJ1-6; clone size: -; V gene: TRBV29-1; CDR3 protein: CSVGSSYNSPLHF; CDR3 DNA: TGCAGCGTTGGCAGCTCCTATAATTCACCCCTCCACTTT
CDR3 length: 15; D gene: TRBD2; J gene: TRBJ2-5; clone size: -; V gene: TRBV7-3; CDR3 protein: CASSRRSGGAETQYF; CDR3 DNA: TGTGCCAGCAGTCGCCGGAGCGGGGGGGCAGAGACCCAGTACTTC
CDR3 length: 15; D gene: -; J gene: TRBJ2-6; clone size: -; V gene: TRBV5-1; CDR3 protein: CASSSDSSGANVLTF; CDR3 DNA: TGCGCCAGCAGCTCTGACAGCTCTGGGGCCAACGTCCTGACTTTC
CDR3 length: 13; D gene: -; J gene: TRBJ1-1; clone size: -; V gene: TRBV4-2; CDR3 protein: CASSQGEDTEAFF; CDR3 DNA: TGTGCCAGCAGCCAAGGGGAGGACACTGAAGCTTTCTTT
CDR3 length: 11; D gene: -; J gene: TRBJ2-1; clone size: few; V gene: TRBV20-1; CDR3 protein: CSARGYNEQFF; CDR3 DNA: TGCAGTGCACGCGGGTACAATGAGCAGTTCTTC
CDR3 length: 14; D gene: TRBD2; J gene: TRBJ2-3; clone size: -; V gene: TRBV25-1; CDR3 protein: CASSDVAGTDTQYF; CDR3 DNA: TGTGCCAGCAGTGATGTAGCGGGTACAGATACGCAGTATTTT
CDR3 length: 16; D gene: TRBD1; J gene: TRBJ2-5; clone size: -; V gene: TRBV7-2; CDR3 protein: CASSEGDRKFWETQYF; CDR3 DNA: TGTGCCAGCAGCGAGGGGGACAGGAAATTTTGGGAGACCCAGTACTTC
CDR3 length: 13; D gene: -; J gene: TRBJ1-2; clone size: -; V gene: TRBV12-3/TRBV12-4; CDR3 protein: CASSLVSDYGYTF; CDR3 DNA: TGTGCCAGCAGTTTGGTTTCGGACTATGGCTACACCTTC
CDR3 length: 11; D gene: -; J gene: TRBJ1-4; clone size: -; V gene: TRBV3-1/TRBV3-2; CDR3 protein: CASSSDLELFF; CDR3 DNA: TGTGCCAGCAGCTCGGACTTGGAACTGTTTTTT
CDR3 length: 15; D gene: TRBD2; J gene: TRBJ2-1; clone size: -; V gene: TRBV7-2; CDR3 protein: CASTSRLAGFNEQFF; CDR3 DNA: TGTGCCAGCACTTCCCGACTAGCGGGGTTCAATGAGCAGTTCTTC
CDR3 length: 15; D gene: TRBD2; J gene: TRBJ2-5; clone size: -; V gene: TRBV4-2; CDR3 protein: CASSPQTSGRKTQYF; CDR3 DNA: TGTGCCAGCAGCCCTCAGACGAGCGGGAGGAAGACCCAGTACTTC
CDR3 length: 15; D gene: TRBD2; J gene: TRBJ2-5; clone size: -; V gene: TRBV28; CDR3 protein: CASSALLGGGETQYF; CDR3 DNA: TGTGCCAGCAGTGCCCTTCTCGGGGGGGGTGAGACCCAGTACTTC
CDR3 length: 13; D gene: -; J gene: TRBJ1-1; clone size: -; V gene: TRBV27; CDR3 protein: CASSAGPNTEAFF; CDR3 DNA: TGTGCCAGCAGTGCGGGTCCGAACACTGAAGCTTTCTTT
CDR3 length: 10; D gene: -; J gene: TRBJ2-3; clone size: -; V gene: TRBV3-1/TRBV3-2; CDR3 protein: CASSHYGAIF; CDR3 DNA: TGTGCCAGCAGCCATTATGGGGCCATCTTT